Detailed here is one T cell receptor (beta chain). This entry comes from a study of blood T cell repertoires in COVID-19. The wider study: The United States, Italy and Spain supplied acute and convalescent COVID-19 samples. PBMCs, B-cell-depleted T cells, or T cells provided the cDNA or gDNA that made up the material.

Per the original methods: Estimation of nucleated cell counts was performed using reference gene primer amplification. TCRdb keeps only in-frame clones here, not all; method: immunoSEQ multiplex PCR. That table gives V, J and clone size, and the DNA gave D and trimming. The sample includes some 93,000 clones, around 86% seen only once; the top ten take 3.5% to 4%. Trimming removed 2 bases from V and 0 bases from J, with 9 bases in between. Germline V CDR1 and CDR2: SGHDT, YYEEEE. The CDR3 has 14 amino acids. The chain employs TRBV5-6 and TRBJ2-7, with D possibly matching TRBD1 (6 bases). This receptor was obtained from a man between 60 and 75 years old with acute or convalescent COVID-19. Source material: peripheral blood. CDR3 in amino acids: CASSLGQPSYEQYF. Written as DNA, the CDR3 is TGTGCCAGCAGCTTAGGACAGCCCTCCTACGAGCAGTACTTC.